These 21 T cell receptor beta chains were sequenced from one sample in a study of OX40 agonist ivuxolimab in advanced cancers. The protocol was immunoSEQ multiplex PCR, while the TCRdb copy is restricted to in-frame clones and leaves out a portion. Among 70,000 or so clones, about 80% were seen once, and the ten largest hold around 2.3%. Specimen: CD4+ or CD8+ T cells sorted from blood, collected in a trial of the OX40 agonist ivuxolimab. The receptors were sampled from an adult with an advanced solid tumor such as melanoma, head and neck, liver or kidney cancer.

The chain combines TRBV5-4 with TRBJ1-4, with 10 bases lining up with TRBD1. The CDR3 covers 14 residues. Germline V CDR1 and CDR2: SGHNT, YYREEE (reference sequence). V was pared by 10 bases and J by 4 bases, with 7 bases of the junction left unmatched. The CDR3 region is CAGATGGVNEKLFF. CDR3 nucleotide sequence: TGTGCCGGAGCGACAGGGGGCGTTAATGAAAAACTGTTTTTT.

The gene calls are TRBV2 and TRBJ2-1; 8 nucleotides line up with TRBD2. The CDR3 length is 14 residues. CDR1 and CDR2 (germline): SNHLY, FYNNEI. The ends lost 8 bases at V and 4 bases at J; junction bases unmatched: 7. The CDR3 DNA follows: TGTGCCAGCTCCCGCCGCGGGGGGTACAATGAGCAGTTCTTC. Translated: CASSRRGGYNEQFF.

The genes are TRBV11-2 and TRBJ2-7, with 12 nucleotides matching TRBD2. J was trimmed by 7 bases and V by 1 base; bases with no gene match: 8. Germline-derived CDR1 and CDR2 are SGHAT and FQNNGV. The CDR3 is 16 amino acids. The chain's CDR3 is CASSLVRLAGGREQYF. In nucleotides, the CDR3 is TGTGCCAGCAGCTTAGTTCGCCTAGCGGGAGGGCGGGAGCAGTACTTC.

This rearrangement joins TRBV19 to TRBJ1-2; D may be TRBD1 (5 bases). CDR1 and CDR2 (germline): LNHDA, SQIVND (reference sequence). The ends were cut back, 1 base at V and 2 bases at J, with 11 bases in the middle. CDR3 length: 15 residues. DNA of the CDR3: TGTGCCAGTAGTATAGCTTACAGGTACAACTATGGCTACACCTTC. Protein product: CASSIAYRYNYGYTF.

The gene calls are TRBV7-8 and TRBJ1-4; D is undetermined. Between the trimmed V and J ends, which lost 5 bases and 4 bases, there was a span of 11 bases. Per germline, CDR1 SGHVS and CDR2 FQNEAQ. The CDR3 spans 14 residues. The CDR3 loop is CASSPVAHNEKLFF. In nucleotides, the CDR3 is TGTGCCAGCAGCCCTGTAGCCCATAATGAAAAACTGTTTTTT.

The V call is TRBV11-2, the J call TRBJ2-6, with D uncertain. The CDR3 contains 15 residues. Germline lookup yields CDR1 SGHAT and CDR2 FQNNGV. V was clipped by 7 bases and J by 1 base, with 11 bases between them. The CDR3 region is CASTLGRSGANVLTF. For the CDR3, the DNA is TGTGCCAGCACCCTGGGAAGATCTGGGGCCAACGTCCTGACTTTC.

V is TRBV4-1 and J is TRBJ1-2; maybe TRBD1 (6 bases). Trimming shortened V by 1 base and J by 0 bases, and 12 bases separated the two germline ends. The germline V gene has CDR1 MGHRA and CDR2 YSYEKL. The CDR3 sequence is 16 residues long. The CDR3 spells CASSQGRGGTNYGYTF. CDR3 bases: TGCGCCAGCAGCCAAGGGAGGGGGGGGACTAACTATGGCTACACCTTC.

Here the CDR3 DNA reads TGTGCCAGCAGCTCCGGGGACAGGGGGCCACTGGGGGAGACCCAGTACTTC. Translation: CASSSGDRGPLGETQYF. V usage is TRBV5-4 and J usage is TRBJ2-5; 12 bases map to TRBD1. The germline V gene has CDR1 SGHNT and CDR2 YYREEE (reference sequence). V shed 3 bases and J 5 bases; nucleotides not matched to a gene: 11. The CDR3 has 17 residues. Combining the CDR3 with reference TRBV5-4 and TRBJ2-5 gives the whole variable domain ETGVTQSPTHLIKTRGQQVTLRCSSQSGHNTVSWYQQALGQGPQFIFQYYREEENGRGNFPPRFSGLQFPNYSSELNVNALELDDSALYLCASSSGDRGPLGETQYFGPGTRLLVL.

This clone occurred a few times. The CDR3 protein is CASSPNRDNSPLHF. DNA for the CDR3: TGTGCCAGCTCACCAAACAGGGATAATTCACCCCTCCACTTT. The chain is built from TRBV18 and TRBJ1-6; perhaps TRBD1 as D (6 bases). V lost 2 bases, J lost 5 bases, and 7 bases lay in between. CDR3 length: 14 amino acids. CDR1 and CDR2 (germline): KGHSH, LQKENI.

CDR3 in amino acids: CASSTRQGEVRDTQYF. The DNA for the CDR3 is TGTGCCAGCAGTACACGACAGGGGGAGGTGAGAGATACGCAGTATTTT. The J gene is TRBJ2-3, the V gene TRBV27; 9 bases line up with TRBD1. With 5 bases clipped from V and 5 bases from J, the junction kept 11 bases outside the gene matches. This CDR3 comprises 16 residues. Germline V CDR1 and CDR2: MNHEY, SMNVEV (reference sequence).

The DNA of the CDR3 is TGCAGTGCCCCCGACTCGGAGGCCCAGTACTTC. Amino acids: CSAPDSEAQYF. The chain couples TRBV20-1 to TRBJ2-5, with D perhaps matching TRBD2 (5 bases). This CDR3 region has 11 residues. Trimming took off 6 bases at V and 9 bases at J, with 14 bases between the two ends. The germline V gene encodes CDR1 DFQATT and CDR2 SNEGSKA (reference sequence).

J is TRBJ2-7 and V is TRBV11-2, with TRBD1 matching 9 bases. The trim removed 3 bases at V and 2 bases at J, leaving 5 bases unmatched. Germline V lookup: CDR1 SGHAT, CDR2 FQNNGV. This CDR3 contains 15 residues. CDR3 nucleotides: TGTGCCAGCAGCTTGGGACAGGGACCCCCCTACGAGCAGTACTTC. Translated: CASSLGQGPPYEQYF.

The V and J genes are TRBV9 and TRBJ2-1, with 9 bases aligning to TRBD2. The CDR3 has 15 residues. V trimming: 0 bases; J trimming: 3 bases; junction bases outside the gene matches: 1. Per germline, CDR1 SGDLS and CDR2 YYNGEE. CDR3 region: CASSVASGVYNEQFF. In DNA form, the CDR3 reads TGTGCCAGCAGCGTAGCTAGCGGGGTCTACAATGAGCAGTTCTTC.

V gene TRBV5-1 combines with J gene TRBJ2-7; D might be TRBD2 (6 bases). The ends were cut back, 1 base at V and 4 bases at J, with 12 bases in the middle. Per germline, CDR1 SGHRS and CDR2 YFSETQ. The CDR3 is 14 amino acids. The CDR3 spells CASSLRGTDYEQYF. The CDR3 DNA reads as TGCGCCAGCAGCTTGCGCGGGACGGATTACGAGCAGTACTTC.

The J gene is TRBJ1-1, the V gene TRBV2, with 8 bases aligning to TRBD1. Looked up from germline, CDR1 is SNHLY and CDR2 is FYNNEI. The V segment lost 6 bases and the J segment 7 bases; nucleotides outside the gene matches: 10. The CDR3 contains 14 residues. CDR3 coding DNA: TGTGCCAGCAGAGCGACAGGGGTTCGGGGTGAAGCTTTCTTT. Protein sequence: CASRATGVRGEAFF.

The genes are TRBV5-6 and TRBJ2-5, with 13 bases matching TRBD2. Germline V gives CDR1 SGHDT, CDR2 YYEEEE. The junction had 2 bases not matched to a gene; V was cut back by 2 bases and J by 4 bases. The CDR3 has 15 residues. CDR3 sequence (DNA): TGTGCCAGCAGCTTCGGACTAGCGGGAGTAGAGACCCAGTACTTC. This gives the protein CASSFGLAGVETQYF.

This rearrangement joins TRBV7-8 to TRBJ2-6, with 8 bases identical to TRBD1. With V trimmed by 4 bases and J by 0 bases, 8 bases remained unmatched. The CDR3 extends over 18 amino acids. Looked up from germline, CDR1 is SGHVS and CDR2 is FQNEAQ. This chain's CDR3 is CASSSNRDRSSGANVLTF. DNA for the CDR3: TGTGCCAGCAGCTCAAACCGGGACAGGAGCTCTGGGGCCAACGTCCTGACTTTC.

The CDR3 loop is CASRRGGNQPQHF. The CDR3 coding sequence is TGTGCCAGTCGGAGAGGTGGCAATCAGCCCCAGCATTTT. The gene calls are TRBV6-5 and TRBJ1-5; D is undetermined. The CDR3 consists of 13 residues. Trimming pared 9 bases from V and 2 bases from J, leaving 11 bases between. In germline, CDR1 is MNHEY, CDR2 SVGAGI.

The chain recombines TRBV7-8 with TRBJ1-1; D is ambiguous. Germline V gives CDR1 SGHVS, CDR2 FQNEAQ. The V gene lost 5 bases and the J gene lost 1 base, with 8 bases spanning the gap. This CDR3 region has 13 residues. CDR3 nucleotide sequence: TGTGCCAGCAGCGTAACGGGGAACACTGAAGCTTTCTTT. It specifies CASSVTGNTEAFF.

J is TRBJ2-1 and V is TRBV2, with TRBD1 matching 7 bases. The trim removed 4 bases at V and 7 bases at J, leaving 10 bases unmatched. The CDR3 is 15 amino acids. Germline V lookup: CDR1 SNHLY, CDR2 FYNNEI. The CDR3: CASSAKTGLGNEQFF. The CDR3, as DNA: TGTGCCAGCAGTGCAAAGACAGGGTTGGGTAATGAGCAGTTCTTC.

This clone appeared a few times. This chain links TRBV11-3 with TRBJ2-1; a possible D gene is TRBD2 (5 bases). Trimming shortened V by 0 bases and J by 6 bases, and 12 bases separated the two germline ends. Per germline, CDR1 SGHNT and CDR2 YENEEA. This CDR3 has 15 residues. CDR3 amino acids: CASSLDSRVSNEQFF. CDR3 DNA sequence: TGTGCCAGCAGCTTAGATTCGAGGGTAAGCAATGAGCAGTTCTTC.